A selection of T cell receptor beta chains follows, all from one sample in a study of blood T cell repertoires in COVID-19. The assay was immunoSEQ multiplex PCR, and TCRdb's table has in-frame clones only and misses some. Here the sample spans over 150,000 clones, approximately 80% being singletons. The sample was peripheral blood. Receptors originate from a woman aged 55-75 years with COVID-19, enrolled during active disease. Each CDR3 is given with its conserved first and last residue. A D gene is named only where the DNA matches it firmly. Clone sizes are given selectively: once, few, many, or a class where the clone is expanded.

d_call clone_size j_call v_call cdr3_nt cdr3_aa
TRBD1 NA TRBJ1-5 TRBV19 TGTGCCAGTACCCCGACAGGGACACGGCCCCAGCATTTT CASTPTGTRPQHF
NA once TRBJ2-1 TRBV2 TGTGCCAGCAGTGATGGCAGGGAAGTCTACAATGAGCAGTTCTTC CASSDGREVYNEQFF
TRBD2 NA TRBJ2-2 TRBV5-1 TGCGCCAGCAGCCCGGGACTAGCGGACCCCACCGGGGAGCTGTTTTTT CASSPGLADPTGELFF
TRBD2 NA TRBJ2-1 TRBV6-1 TGTGCCAGCAGTGGGACTAGCGGGAGACCCCCCTACAATGAGCAGTTCTTC CASSGTSGRPPYNEQFF
TRBD2 NA TRBJ2-1 TRBV10-3 TGTGCCATCTTAACTAGCGGGACCAATGAGCAGTTCTTC CAILTSGTNEQFF
NA NA TRBJ1-5 TRBV19 TGTGCCAGTGGACCGTGGGCAGGGGAAGGTCAGCCCCAGCATTTT CASGPWAGEGQPQHF
NA NA TRBJ1-1 TRBV20-1 TGCAGTGCTAGAGATTGGCAGGGGACTTTCTTT CSARDWQGTFF
TRBD2 NA TRBJ2-3 TRBV5-1 TGCGCCAGCAGCCTAGCGGGAGGCACAGATACGCAGTATTTT CASSLAGGTDTQYF
NA NA TRBJ1-2 TRBV14 TGTGCCAGCAGCCAAGATTTAGACAGTGGGGGCTACACCTTC CASSQDLDSGGYTF
TRBD1 NA TRBJ1-2 TRBV6-5 TGTGCCAGCAGTCCCGACAGGGGAAACTATGGCTACACCTTC CASSPDRGNYGYTF
TRBD2 NA TRBJ2-1 TRBV6-5 TGTGCCAGCAGTCAAAGCGGGAGGTATGAGCAGTTCTTC CASSQSGRYEQFF
NA NA TRBJ1-4 TRBV4-1 TGCGCCAGCAGCCAAGGGAACCTAGTGGGTGAAAAACTGTTTTTT CASSQGNLVGEKLFF
NA NA TRBJ2-5 TRBV5-5 TGTGCCAGCAGCCGGGGGACAGAAGAGACCCAGTACTTC CASSRGTEETQYF
NA NA TRBJ1-1 TRBV24-1 TGTGCCACCAGTGATAACTTGAACACTGAAGCTTTCTTT CATSDNLNTEAFF
TRBD1 NA TRBJ1-2 TRBV5-1 TGCGCCAGCAGCACCGGGACAGGGGAGTTTTGGGTCTATGGCTACACCTTC CASSTGTGEFWVYGYTF
NA NA TRBJ2-2 TRBV19 TGTGCCAGTAGTCTGGCAGTATCGAACACCGGGGAGCTGTTTTTT CASSLAVSNTGELFF
TRBD1 NA TRBJ1-1 TRBV6-5 TGTGCCAGCAGGGGACAGGGGGCAACTGAAGCTTTCTTT CASRGQGATEAFF
NA NA TRBJ1-2 TRBV6-4 TGTGCCAGCAGTGTTATGCCGGGACAACACTATGGCTACACCTTC CASSVMPGQHYGYTF
NA NA TRBJ1-2 TRBV19 TGTGCCAGTAACAACGGTGCAGGGAATAACTATGGCTACACCTTC CASNNGAGNNYGYTF
NA NA TRBJ2-1 TRBV19 TGTGCCAGTAAGGCGGGCCCGTCCTACAATGAGCAGTTCTTC CASKAGPSYNEQFF
NA NA TRBJ1-2 TRBV4-2 TGTGCCAGCAGCCAAGATGGGAGAAGTGGCTACACCTTC CASSQDGRSGYTF
NA NA TRBJ1-1 TRBV18 TGTGCCAGCTCACCCGATGGGGTCTCGGGGACTGAAGCTTTCTTT CASSPDGVSGTEAFF
TRBD1 NA TRBJ2-1 TRBV5-8 TGTGCCAGCAGCTTTCAGGGACAGGGTAAGAATGAGCAGTTCTTC CASSFQGQGKNEQFF
NA NA TRBJ1-4 TRBV11-2 TGTGCCAGCAGCTTAGTGCCTACAACTAATGAAAAACTGTTTTTT CASSLVPTTNEKLFF
NA NA TRBJ2-3 TRBV5-4 TGTGCCAGCAGCTTCGAGACTAGCACAGATACGCAGTATTTT CASSFETSTDTQYF
TRBD1 NA TRBJ1-2 TRBV18 TGTGCCAGCTCACCGAACCCGGACAGGGGTACGGGAGGGTATGGCTACACCTTC CASSPNPDRGTGGYGYTF
TRBD1 NA TRBJ2-1 TRBV19 TGTGCCAGTAGTATAGCGGGACAGGGTTGGAGTGAGCAGTTCTTC CASSIAGQGWSEQFF
NA NA TRBJ1-4 TRBV2 TGTGCCAGCAGAGGCCGACTGGGGGCAAGCGAAAAACTGTTTTTT CASRGRLGASEKLFF
TRBD1 NA TRBJ2-2 TRBV4-1 TGCGCCAGCAGCCATACAGGGGGCTATAGGGACACCGGGGAGCTGTTTTTT CASSHTGGYRDTGELFF
NA NA TRBJ1-2 TRBV7-3 TGTGCCAGCAGCTCCCCGGTAACAGGGCACTATGGCTACACCTTC CASSSPVTGHYGYTF
NA NA TRBJ1-3 TRBV3-1/TRBV3-2 TGTGCCAGCAGCCAAGAAAGAGCGGTTAGCTCTGGAAACACCATATATTTT CASSQERAVSSGNTIYF
NA NA TRBJ2-4 TRBV11-2 TGTGCCAGCAGCGTTTACAGGGCGGACAAAAACATTCAGTACTTC CASSVYRADKNIQYF
NA NA TRBJ2-5 TRBV5-1 TGCGCCAGCAGCCCCTCGGCGGCAGGGGGGGAGACCCAGTACTTC CASSPSAAGGETQYF
TRBD1 NA TRBJ1-4 TRBV9 TGTGCCAGCAGCCCCTGGTCTGGACAGGGTGGTGAAAAACTGTTTTTT CASSPWSGQGGEKLFF
NA NA TRBJ1-5 TRBV19 TGTGCCAGTACGACAGGCTTGAAGCAGCCCCAGCATTTT CASTTGLKQPQHF
TRBD2 NA TRBJ2-1 TRBV5-8 TGTGCCAGCAGCTTGATGGGTCTAGCGGGGGGCAATGAGCAGTTCTTC CASSLMGLAGGNEQFF
NA NA TRBJ2-3 TRBV2 TGTGCCAGCAGTGGTGGGACTGCCAGCACAGATACGCAGTATTTT CASSGGTASTDTQYF
NA NA TRBJ1-5 TRBV27 TGTGCCAGCAGTTACCGGGACTCTTCCCAGCCCCAGCATTTT CASSYRDSSQPQHF
NA NA TRBJ2-7 TRBV5-6 TGTGCCAGCTCCCGTGGGGGGAACGAGCAGTACTTC CASSRGGNEQYF
NA NA TRBJ1-2 TRBV19 TGTGCCAGTAGTACTTCGGGGAGGGGCTACACCTTC CASSTSGRGYTF
TRBD1 NA TRBJ1-4 TRBV18 TGTGCCAGCTCAACCACAGGGACAGGGGGCCTTGCAACTAATGAAAAACTGTTTTTT CASSTTGTGGLATNEKLFF
NA once TRBJ2-1 TRBV10-3 TGTGCCATCAGTGGACAGAGCTCCTACAATGAGCAGTTCTTC CAISGQSSYNEQFF
NA NA TRBJ2-7 TRBV6-5 TGTGCCACCCTCAAAGGGGATCCCTACGAGCAGTACTTC CATLKGDPYEQYF
TRBD1 NA TRBJ1-5 TRBV4-1 TGCGCCAGCAGCCAGGCAGGGGGATTTCAGCCCCAGCATTTT CASSQAGGFQPQHF
TRBD1 once TRBJ1-1 TRBV27 TGTGCCAGCTCCGAAGACAGGGGGCCGAACACTGAAGCTTTCTTT CASSEDRGPNTEAFF
TRBD2 NA TRBJ2-3 TRBV6-5 TGTGCCAGCAGTCCCCAGCGGGGGGGCGCAGATACGCAGTATTTT CASSPQRGGADTQYF
TRBD2 NA TRBJ2-1 TRBV27 TGTGCCAGCAGTTTCCCCCGGGTAGCGGGGACCAATGAGCAGTTCTTC CASSFPRVAGTNEQFF
NA few TRBJ1-2 TRBV7-9 TGTGCCAGCAGCTTAGGTCAGGGGAACTATGGCTACACCTTC CASSLGQGNYGYTF
NA NA TRBJ2-7 TRBV7-8 TGTGCCAGCAGCTTAGCCCCCCCGCGGGGCGAGCAGTACTTC CASSLAPPRGEQYF
TRBD1 NA TRBJ2-5 TRBV5-1 TGCGCCAGCAGCTTGGCCCTGGGGACAGGGAAAGAGACCCAGTACTTC CASSLALGTGKETQYF
NA NA TRBJ1-1 TRBV30 TGTGCCTGCGGGGAGGCCCAGAACACTGAAGCTTTCTTT CACGEAQNTEAFF
TRBD1 NA TRBJ1-5 TRBV6-2/TRBV6-3 TGTGCCAGCAGCCCACTCGACAGGGGGCTATATAGCAATCAGCCCCAGCATTTT CASSPLDRGLYSNQPQHF